The T cell receptor (beta chain) under discussion was sequenced for a study of T cell responses to AZD1222 COVID-19 vaccine. On the study more broadly: Samples with a second dose at about 4 or about 12 weeks were pooled together.

Measured with immunoSEQ multiplex PCR; TCRdb has only the in-frame clones, and not every one. The repertoire consists of about 110,000 clones, with around 80% occurring once and the leading ten covering approximately 5%. This clone was counted between two and nine times. The sequence derives from an adult in good health. The source was peripheral blood, collected on day 0 of AZD1222 vaccination.

CDR3 loop: CASSPTGAREAFF. CDR3 DNA: TGTGCCAGCAGTCCGACAGGGGCCCGAGAAGCTTTCTTT. This chain connects TRBV28 to TRBJ1-1; 8 bases agree with TRBD1. Germline V gene data show CDR1 as MDHEN and CDR2 as SYDVKM. There are 13 residues in the CDR3. V lost 5 bases, J lost 8 bases, and 7 bases stayed unmatched. Full variable domain (outside the CDR3, taken from reference TRBV28 and TRBJ1-1): DVKVTQSSRYLVKRTGEKVFLECVQDMDHENMFWYRQDPGLGLRLIYFSYDVKMKEKGDIPEGYSVSREKKERFSLILESASTNQTSMYLCASSPTGAREAFFGQGTRLTVV.